The 29 T cell receptor beta chains below all came from one sample that was sequenced in a study of Graves' ophthalmopathy and Graves' hyperthyroidism. The TCR beta CDR3 regions underwent amplification from RNA transcripts. First-round RT-PCR relied on HTBI primers, and a second-round multiplex PCR came next. TCRdb called the multiplex PCR reads again in MiXCR, with one record for every CDR3 protein. The table lists about 480,000 distinct CDR3 sequences, around 15% of them singletons. The sample comprised blood. All receptors come from a young woman with Graves' ophthalmopathy.

The rearrangement uses TRBV4-1 and TRBJ1-5, with TRBD1 as a possible D gene (6 bases). Trimming took 1 base from V and 5 from J, leaving 15 bases between them. There are 16 residues in the CDR3. Germline V gene data show CDR1 as MGHRA and CDR2 as YSYEKL. CDR3 loop: CASSQVTGVGYQPQHF. The CDR3 bases are TGCGCCAGCAGCCAAGTGACAGGCGTCGGTTATCAGCCCCAGCATTTT.

Many counts were recorded for this clonotype. The V gene is TRBV2, the J gene TRBJ2-7; the match to TRBD2 covers 9 bases. This CDR3 region has 16 residues. V dropped 2 bases and J dropped 2; count of bases not matched to a gene: 7. Germline V CDR1 and CDR2: SNHLY, FYNNEI. DNA of the CDR3: TGTGCCAGCAGTGAACTGACTAGCGGAAAAACCTACGAGCAGTACTTC. As protein: CASSELTSGKTYEQYF.

With respect to this clonotype: This CDR3 is missing its conserved last phenylalanine or tryptophan, likely due to a read error. The chain links TRBV6-1 to TRBJ1-1; D unclear. The V gene's germline CDR1 is MNHNS and CDR2 SASEGT. The CDR3 is 14 amino acids. The V end was cut by 0 bases, the J end by 2 bases, with 7 bases between. In DNA form, the CDR3 reads TGTGCCAGCAGTGAAGCTAAGAGTAACACTGAAGCTTTCATT. It encodes CASSEAKSNTEAFI.

With respect to this clonotype: This may arise from a read error, as a much more abundant clone is one base away. The chain carries TRBV19 and TRBJ2-2; D may correspond to TRBD1 or TRBD2 (5 bases each). Per the germline V gene, CDR1 is LNHDA and CDR2 is SQIVND (reference sequence). The CDR3 sequence is 15 residues long. CDR3 residues: CASRIRDANTGELFF. The CDR3, as DNA: TGTGCCAGTCGTATCCGGGACGCGAACACCGGGGAGCTGTTTTTT.

This clonotype was detected ten times or more. V and J are TRBV6-5 and TRBJ1-1; D ambiguous. Germline V gene lookup returns CDR1 MNHEY and CDR2 SVGAGI. This CDR3 spans 15 amino acids. The V and J ends lost 0 bases and 4 bases respectively, with 12 bases between them. CDR3 region: CASSYSQPVITEAFF. CDR3 nucleotide sequence: TGTGCCAGCAGTTACTCCCAGCCAGTCATCACTGAAGCTTTCTTT.

At least ten counts were recorded for this clonotype. This chain uses TRBV15 with TRBJ2-2; D may be TRBD1 or TRBD2 (5 bases each). V was shortened by 1 base and J by 7 bases, with 10 bases between the two germline ends. CDR1 is LNHNV, CDR2 YYDKDF, per germline (reference sequence). The CDR3 contains 14 residues. The CDR3 sequence: CATSRGGFGGELFF. The CDR3 nucleotides read TGTGCCACCAGCAGAGGGGGGTTTGGCGGGGAGCTGTTTTTT.

V gene TRBV12-3 or TRBV12-4 combines with J gene TRBJ2-2, with TRBD1 matching 9 bases. CDR3 length: 14 amino acids. The ends lost 4 bases at V and 6 bases at J; junction bases unmatched: 3. Written as DNA, the CDR3 is TGTGCCAGCAGTTGGGACAGGGATCCCGGGGAGCTGTTTTTT. Amino acids: CASSWDRDPGELFF.

This clonotype appeared many times. The chain uses TRBV30 and TRBJ1-1; the D is unclear. Trimming pared 3 bases from V and 0 bases from J, leaving 8 bases between. Germline lookup yields CDR1 GTSNPN and CDR2 SVGIG (reference sequence). The CDR3 length is 13 residues. The CDR3 DNA sequence: TGTGCCTGGAGCCGAACCATGAACACTGAAGCTTTCTTT. Amino acid sequence: CAWSRTMNTEAFF.

This clonotype was seen many times. Here the CDR3 DNA reads TGTGCCAGCAGTTCTGGGGTTGACGAGCAGTACTTC. Translation gives CASSSGVDEQYF. The chain uses TRBV6-5 and TRBJ2-7; no definite D call. The V gene's germline CDR1 is MNHEY and CDR2 SVGAGI. V was trimmed by 4 bases and J by 5 bases, leaving 9 bases between them. The CDR3 totals 12 residues.

In this sample, this clonotype turned up many times. The gene calls are TRBV20-1 and TRBJ2-5, with 8 bases identical to TRBD2. CDR1 is DFQATT, CDR2 SNEGSKA, per germline (reference sequence). Trimming at V came to 0 bases and at J to 5 bases, leaving 5 bases not matched to a gene. This CDR3 comprises 14 residues. Here the CDR3 reads CSAREIAGRETQYF. The DNA for the CDR3 is TGCAGTGCTAGAGAGATAGCGGGGAGGGAGACCCAGTACTTC.

Relative to its sample, this clonotype is medium-sized. The V and J genes are TRBV6-1 and TRBJ2-2; D might be TRBD2 (6 bases). The CDR3 spans 15 residues. Per germline, CDR1 MNHNS and CDR2 SASEGT. V was cut by 0 bases and J by 5 bases, with 10 bases left in between. For the CDR3, the DNA is TGTGCCAGCAGTGAAGCGGGAGGCGGTACCGGGGAGCTGTTTTTT. It translates to CASSEAGGGTGELFF.

This clonotype was seen ten or more times. The chain employs TRBV10-1 and TRBJ1-1; 11 nucleotides line up with TRBD1. There are 14 residues in the CDR3. CDR1 and CDR2 (germline): WNHNN, SYGVQD (reference sequence). With V trimmed by 3 bases and J by 4 bases, 1 base remained unmatched. The CDR3 spells CASSEGTGGTEAFF. The CDR3 DNA reads as TGCGCCAGCAGTGAAGGGACAGGGGGCACTGAAGCTTTCTTT.

Only a few counts were recorded for this clonotype. It may be a read error: a sequence one base away is much more abundant. Without the conserved terminal phenylalanine or tryptophan, this CDR3 likely stems from a read error. The chain uses TRBV12-3 or TRBV12-4 and TRBJ2-2; perhaps D is TRBD1 or TRBD2 (6 bases each). V lost 8 bases to trimming and J lost 7 bases, with 17 bases between them. The CDR3 has 14 amino acids. For the CDR3, the DNA is TGTGCCAGCTACCCTCGGGGGCGCGGCGGGGAGCTGTTTTTG. Translating gives CASYPRGRGGELFL.

The chain combines TRBV20-1 with TRBJ1-1, with a tentative D call TRBD1 (6 bases). The CDR3 consists of 13 residues. The V and J ends lost 3 bases and 5 bases respectively, with 13 bases between them. Germline CDR1 DFQATT, CDR2 SNEGSKA (reference sequence). The CDR3 region has the DNA TGCAGTGCTAGCCGGGGGCGAGATACTGAAGCTTTCTTT. It is translated as CSASRGRDTEAFF.

This chain joins TRBV12-3 or TRBV12-4 and TRBJ2-7; the D gene is possibly TRBD1 (6 bases). V lost 5 bases and J 4 bases, leaving 15 bases between the germline ends. The length of the CDR3 is 14 residues. The CDR3 DNA sequence: TGTGCCAGCAGTACAGCAGGGGTTTGGTACGAGCAGTACTTC. It codes for CASSTAGVWYEQYF.

In this sample, this clonotype turned up many times. The V call is TRBV2, the J call TRBJ2-4; no definite D call. The germline V and J ends were trimmed by 2 bases and 0 bases, with 11 bases remaining between them. This CDR3 region has 16 residues. CDR1 is SNHLY and CDR2 is FYNNEI in the germline V gene. The CDR3 loop reads CASSESPQIAKNIQYF. The CDR3 DNA sequence: TGTGCCAGCAGTGAAAGCCCTCAAATAGCCAAAAACATTCAGTACTTC. Supplemented by reference TRBV2 and TRBJ2-4, the full variable domain reads EPEVTQTPSHQVTQMGQEVILRCVPISNHLYFYWYRQILGQKVEFLVSFYNNEISEKSEIFDDQFSVERPDGSNFTLKIRSTKLEDSAMYFCASSESPQIAKNIQYFGAGTRLSVL.

This clonotype came up a few times. The DNA for the CDR3 is TGTGCCAGCAGCTTAAGAAATGGGGGAGGCTATGGCTACACCTTC. This translates into CASSLRNGGGYGYTF. The chain has TRBV7-3 and TRBJ1-2; possibly TRBD1 for D (5 bases). The germline V gene has CDR1 SGHTA and CDR2 FQGTGA. With 1 base removed from V and 4 bases from J, the gap between germline ends came to 13 bases. The CDR3 is 15 amino acids. The complete variable domain, with remaining parts taken from reference TRBV7-3 and TRBJ1-2, reads GAGVSQTPSNKVTEKGKYVELRCDPISGHTALYWYRQSLGQGPEFLIYFQGTGAADDSGLPNDRFFAVRPEGSVSTLKIQRTERGDSAVYLCASSLRNGGGYGYTFGSGTRLTVV.

The V and J genes are TRBV29-1 and TRBJ2-7; D could derive from TRBD1 or TRBD2 (5 bases each). The germline V gene encodes CDR1 SQVTM and CDR2 ANQGSEA. Trimming left V 3 bases short and J 10 bases short, with 16 bases between. The CDR3 contains 12 residues. This CDR3 reads CSVDPDGANQYF. As DNA, the CDR3 is TGCAGCGTTGACCCCGACGGGGCCAATCAGTACTTC.

This clonotype was recorded at least ten times. The chain couples TRBV19 to TRBJ1-2, with 10 bases matching TRBD1. The CDR3 runs 15 residues. The germline gives CDR1 LNHDA, CDR2 SQIVND (reference sequence). With 3 bases clipped from V and 7 bases from J, the junction kept 8 bases outside the gene matches. The CDR3 DNA reads TGTGCCAGTAGTATCGAGGACAGGGGGAGAAGTGGCTACACCTTC. Amino acid sequence: CASSIEDRGRSGYTF.

In its sample, this clonotype was seen many times. The V and J genes are TRBV4-1 and TRBJ1-3; 8 bases line up with TRBD1. The ends lost 2 bases at V and 0 bases at J; junction bases unmatched: 6. The CDR3 has 17 residues. Germline V lookup: CDR1 MGHRA, CDR2 YSYEKL. The CDR3 DNA reads TGCGCCAGCAGCCAACAGACAGGGGTGAGCTCTGGAAACACCATATATTTT. Protein sequence: CASSQQTGVSSGNTIYF.

The chain employs TRBV10-3 and TRBJ1-3; D may be TRBD1 (5 bases). Germline CDR1 reads ENHRY; CDR2 reads SYGVKD. The CDR3 covers 14 residues. The ends were cut back, 11 bases at V and 0 bases at J, with 14 bases in the middle. The CDR3 is CALGTLSSGNTIYF. CDR3 nucleotide sequence: TGTGCCCTAGGGACGCTTTCCTCTGGAAACACCATATATTTT.

The sample holds many counts of this clonotype. The chain uses TRBV12-3 or TRBV12-4 and TRBJ1-1; perhaps TRBD1 as D (5 bases). The CDR3 sequence is 13 residues long. V was pared by 5 bases and J by 6 bases, with 13 bases between. CDR3 region: CASSRDAVSEAFF. CDR3 DNA sequence: TGTGCCAGCAGTAGGGACGCTGTGTCTGAAGCTTTCTTT.

Only a few counts were recorded for this clonotype. This chain joins TRBV30 and TRBJ2-5, with TRBD2 matching 7 bases. Looked up from germline, CDR1 is GTSNPN and CDR2 is SVGIG (reference sequence). The CDR3 consists of 13 residues. Trimming removed 2 bases from V and 5 bases from J; junction bases left unmatched: 5. The CDR3 loop reads CAWSMSGAETQYF. The CDR3 DNA is TGTGCCTGGAGTATGAGCGGGGCTGAGACCCAGTACTTC. Full variable domain (remainder filled in from reference TRBV30 and TRBJ2-5): SQTIHQWPATLVQPVGSPLSLECTVEGTSNPNLYWYRQAAGRGLQLLFYSVGIGQISSEVPQNLSASRPQDRQFILSSKKLLLSDSGFYLCAWSMSGAETQYFGPGTRLLVL.

This clonotype was seen ten or more times. The V call is TRBV28, the J call TRBJ2-7, with D possibly called TRBD1 or TRBD2 (5 bases each). The CDR3 has 15 residues. Trimming left V 7 bases short and J 4 bases short, with 20 bases between. Germline V gene lookup returns CDR1 MDHEN and CDR2 SYDVKM. CDR3 loop: CASTSPGRSPYEQYF. CDR3 bases: TGTGCCAGCACTTCTCCGGGACGGTCACCATACGAGCAGTACTTC.

This clonotype was recorded many times. The CDR3 sequence is CSARVARGDTEAFF. DNA of the CDR3: TGCAGTGCTAGAGTCGCAAGGGGGGACACTGAAGCTTTCTTT. The chain has TRBV20-1 and TRBJ1-1; a possible D gene is TRBD1 (6 bases). V was cut by 1 base and J by 3 bases, with 12 bases left in between. This CDR3 has 14 residues. Germline V gene lookup returns CDR1 DFQATT and CDR2 SNEGSKA (reference sequence).

Ten or more counts support this clonotype. The CDR3 region has the DNA TGTGCCAGCAGCCAAGGAGGGGCGTTGGGTCAGCCCCAGCATTTT. It yields the protein CASSQGGALGQPQHF. The V call is TRBV9, the J call TRBJ1-5, with a possible D match to TRBD1 (5 bases). V lost 4 bases and J 6 bases, leaving 17 bases between the germline ends. Germline CDR1 reads SGDLS; CDR2 reads YYNGEE. This CDR3 is 15 amino acids long. Variable domain in full (rest from reference TRBV9 and TRBJ1-5): DSGVTQTPKHLITATGQRVTLRCSPRSGDLSVYWYQQSLDQGLQFLIQYYNGEERAKGNILERFSAQQFPDLHSELNLSSLELGDSALYFCASSQGGALGQPQHFGDGTRLSIL.

This clonotype showed up many times. J is TRBJ1-2 and V is TRBV4-2, with a tentative D call TRBD1 (6 bases). V lost 0 bases to trimming and J lost 4 bases, with 12 bases between them. The CDR3 length is 15 residues. CDR1 is LGHNA, CDR2 YNFKEQ, per germline. CDR3 sequence (DNA): TGTGCCAGCAGCCAAGAGGGGGCGGTTAGCTATGGCTACACCTTC. Protein product: CASSQEGAVSYGYTF.

In this sample, this clonotype turned up a few times. This chain connects TRBV12-3 or TRBV12-4 to TRBJ1-6; maybe TRBD1 (6 bases). The V end lost 6 bases, the J end lost 6 bases, and 15 bases lay between the germline ends. This CDR3 spans 15 amino acids. The CDR3 nucleotides read TGTGCCAGCAGCCCCCTGTTAGGGGGTAATTCACCCCTCCACTTT. It codes for CASSPLLGGNSPLHF.

This clonotype was seen ten or more times. V and J are TRBV7-3 and TRBJ2-7; 9 bases line up with TRBD1. Unmatched junction bases numbered 9, after V lost 4 bases and J lost 5 bases. This CDR3 has 15 amino acids. Germline CDR1 and CDR2: SGHTA and FQGTGA. CDR3 region: CASSSGQGIFDEQYF. The CDR3, as DNA: TGTGCCAGCAGCTCCGGACAGGGGATATTTGACGAGCAGTACTTC.